A single sample is the source of the 27 T cell receptor beta chains below, sequenced in a study of shared clonotypes between healthy human individuals. Assay: immunoSEQ multiplex PCR; the TCRdb copy retains only in-frame clones and omits some. The data hold some 490,000 clones, with 81% observed a single time. Source material: PBMCs. The source of these receptors is a woman between 40 and 55 years old in good health. Some clones in this sample may be carry-over from other donors' samples.

V and J are TRBV28 and TRBJ2-2, with D uncertain. Germline V lookup: CDR1 MDHEN, CDR2 SYDVKM. This CDR3 has 14 amino acids. With 6 bases removed from V and 5 bases from J, the gap between germline ends came to 13 bases. CDR3 sequence reads: CASRDAKGTGELFF. The CDR3 DNA reads as TGTGCCAGCAGGGACGCCAAGGGAACCGGGGAGCTGTTTTTT.

To note about this clone: A far larger clone is only one base removed, so a read error is likely. The sample has other DNA sequences that encode this CDR3 too. In DNA, the CDR3 is TGCGCCTGGAAACCCGTGGGTACGCAGTATTTT. It yields the protein CAWKPVGTQYF. V gene TRBV30 combines with J gene TRBJ2-3; D remains unclear. There are 11 residues in the CDR3. The germline gives CDR1 GTSNPN, CDR2 SVGIG (reference sequence).

Note on this clone: A read error likely explains this, since a far larger clone differs by one base. Other DNA sequences in this specimen translate into the identical CDR3. V is TRBV6-4 and J is TRBJ1-2, with D tentatively TRBD1 (5 bases). The germline gives CDR1 MRHNA, CDR2 SNTAGT. V lost 6 bases and J 2 bases, leaving 16 bases between the germline ends. The CDR3 loop spans 15 amino acids. CDR3 region: CASSPSSGANYGYTF. CDR3 nucleotides: TGTGCCAGCAGCCCGTCATCTGGGGCCAACTATGGCTACACCTTC.

The CDR3 loop reads CASSLSRSHNEQFF. The CDR3 DNA reads as TGTGCCAGCAGCCTCTCTAGGTCACACAATGAGCAGTTCTTC. The chain employs TRBV11-2 and TRBJ2-1; D not certain. V lost 5 bases, J lost 5 bases, and 13 bases lay in between. The CDR3 length is 14 residues. Germline V gene lookup returns CDR1 SGHAT and CDR2 FQNNGV.

The rearrangement links TRBV28 to TRBJ2-3; TRBD2 is a possible D gene (6 bases). V was trimmed by 4 bases and J by 4 bases, leaving 12 bases between them. Per germline, CDR1 MDHEN and CDR2 SYDVKM. This CDR3 region has 14 residues. DNA for the CDR3: TGTGCCAGCAGTTATGCGGGGCTCCCAGATACGCAGTATTTT. Encoded protein: CASSYAGLPDTQYF.

The chain recombines TRBV28 with TRBJ2-7; D is uncertain. This CDR3 comprises 14 residues. Trimming pared 7 bases from V and 4 bases from J, leaving 17 bases between. Germline V gives CDR1 MDHEN, CDR2 SYDVKM. CDR3 protein: CASTPAATQYEQYF. The CDR3 DNA reads TGTGCCAGCACCCCCGCGGCTACTCAGTACGAGCAGTACTTC. Together with reference TRBV28 and TRBJ2-7, the CDR3 gives the full variable domain: DVKVTQSSRYLVKRTGEKVFLECVQDMDHENMFWYRQDPGLGLRLIYFSYDVKMKEKGDIPEGYSVSREKKERFSLILESASTNQTSMYLCASTPAATQYEQYFGPGTRLTVT.

A few counts support this clone. Written as DNA, the CDR3 is TGTGCCAGCTCACCGTGGAGTGATCAGCCCCAGCATTTT. Its translation is CASSPWSDQPQHF. The chain employs TRBV18 and TRBJ1-5; D is unclear. Germline CDR1 KGHSH, CDR2 LQKENI. Between the trimmed V and J ends, which lost 3 bases and 5 bases, there was a span of 8 bases. The CDR3 is made up of 13 amino acids.

With regard to this clone: A far more abundant clone sits one base away, making this likely a read error. The chain carries TRBV29-1 and TRBJ2-7; no clear D gene. CDR1 is SQVTM, CDR2 ANQGSEA, per germline. Trimming took off 1 base at V and 7 bases at J, with 11 bases between the two ends. The CDR3 is 12 amino acids. DNA of the CDR3: TGCAGCGTTGAAGCCCCGGGTAGGGAGCAGTACTTC. Translating gives CSVEAPGREQYF.

This rearrangement joins TRBV13 to TRBJ1-1; 9 nucleotides line up with TRBD1. Unmatched junction bases numbered 7, after V lost 4 bases and J lost 4 bases. The CDR3 totals 15 residues. Per the germline V gene, CDR1 is PRHDT and CDR2 is FYEKMQ (reference sequence). The CDR3 DNA reads TGTGCCAGCAGCTCCGGACAGGGGATAGGCACTGAAGCTTTCTTT. This translates into CASSSGQGIGTEAFF.

In nucleotides, the CDR3 is TGTGCCAGCAGCTTAGGGGCCAGCACAGATACGCAGTATTTT. It is translated as CASSLGASTDTQYF. This chain joins TRBV7-3 and TRBJ2-3; D might be TRBD1 (5 bases). Germline V CDR1 and CDR2: SGHTA, FQGTGA. Trimming took off 2 bases at V and 0 bases at J, with 6 bases between the two ends. This CDR3 has 14 residues.

The chain has TRBV6-1 and TRBJ1-1, with TRBD1 identical over 8 bases. The CDR3 covers 14 residues. V lost 3 bases, J lost 2 bases, and 2 bases stayed unmatched. The V gene's germline CDR1 is MNHNS and CDR2 SASEGT. The CDR3 region is CASSEDRDNTEAFF. The CDR3 DNA reads as TGTGCCAGCAGTGAGGACAGGGATAACACTGAAGCTTTCTTT.

With respect to this clone: A far larger clone is just one base off, so this is likely a read error. The sample holds other DNA sequences that translate to the same CDR3. The chain combines TRBV4-2 with TRBJ1-1; maybe TRBD1 (5 bases). Trimming shortened V by 6 bases and J by 0 bases, and 11 bases separated the two germline ends. This CDR3 is 14 amino acids long. Germline CDR1 and CDR2: LGHNA and YNFKEQ. The CDR3: CASSNRQMNTEAFF. CDR3 in DNA: TGTGCCAGCAGTAATCGACAGATGAACACTGAAGCTTTCTTT.

This clone has at least ten counts. V is TRBV5-1 and J is TRBJ2-2; 8 bases are shared with TRBD2. The V segment lost 0 bases and the J segment 6 bases; nucleotides outside the gene matches: 4. This CDR3 is built from 15 residues. Germline CDR1 and CDR2: SGHRS and YFSETQ. CDR3 residues: CASSLVAGRAGELFF. Written as DNA, the CDR3 is TGCGCCAGCAGCTTGGTAGCGGGAAGGGCCGGGGAGCTGTTTTTT. The full variable domain, rest sourced from reference TRBV5-1 and TRBJ2-2, is KAGVTQTPRYLIKTRGQQVTLSCSPISGHRSVSWYQQTPGQGLQFLFEYFSETQRNKGNFPGRFSGRQFSNSRSEMNVSTLELGDSALYLCASSLVAGRAGELFFGEGSRLTVL.

The gene calls are TRBV5-3 and TRBJ2-5; TRBD1 matches 7 bases. TRBV5-3 is flagged as an ORF with uncertain function. The CDR3 totals 15 residues. V lost 6 bases to trimming and J lost 2 bases; unmatched junction nucleotides: 10. The CDR3 region is CARKNGTVYQETQYF. The CDR3, as DNA: TGTGCCAGAAAGAACGGGACAGTTTATCAAGAGACCCAGTACTTC.

This chain connects TRBV5-4 to TRBJ2-7; D may be TRBD1 (5 bases). Germline V gene lookup returns CDR1 SGHNT and CDR2 YYREEE (reference sequence). Trimming removed 0 bases from V and 3 bases from J, with 7 bases in between. The CDR3 runs to 13 residues. CDR3 in amino acids: CASSLGQSYEQYF. The CDR3 bases are TGTGCCAGCAGCTTGGGACAGAGCTACGAGCAGTACTTC.

Of note for this clone: A far larger clone is a single base away, which makes a read error likely. This rearrangement joins TRBV11-2 to TRBJ1-1; TRBD1 aligns across 11 bases. This CDR3 has 14 residues. Germline V CDR1 and CDR2: SGHAT, FQNNGV. CDR3 bases: TGTGCCGGCAGCCTAGGGACAGGGGGGACTGAAGCTTTCTTT. Encoded protein: CAGSLGTGGTEAFF.

The V gene is TRBV6-1, the J gene TRBJ2-6, with TRBD1 as a possible D gene (5 bases). V lost 10 bases and J 0 bases, leaving 10 bases between the germline ends. The CDR3 sequence is 14 residues long. Germline V gene lookup returns CDR1 MNHNS and CDR2 SASEGT. CDR3 nucleotides: TGTGCCACAGATGACAGCTCTGGGGCCAACGTCCTGACTTTC. Amino acids: CATDDSSGANVLTF.

This chain connects TRBV6-6 to TRBJ2-1; 7 positions agree with TRBD2. The V segment lost 7 bases and the J segment 4 bases; nucleotides outside the gene matches: 4. The CDR3 is 13 amino acids. Germline V lookup: CDR1 MNHNY, CDR2 SVGAGI (reference sequence). Here the CDR3 reads CASMPSGYNEQFF. The CDR3 DNA sequence: TGTGCCAGCATGCCTAGCGGATACAATGAGCAGTTCTTC.

This rearrangement joins TRBV28 to TRBJ2-7; D remains ambiguous. Trimming left V 4 bases short and J 3 bases short, with 13 bases between. Looked up from germline, CDR1 is MDHEN and CDR2 is SYDVKM. This CDR3 contains 14 residues. CDR3 residues: CASSSLRKVYEQYF. CDR3 bases: TGTGCCAGCAGTTCGCTGAGGAAAGTCTACGAGCAGTACTTC.

The CDR3 DNA is TGTGCCAGCAGTTACCACGGAAACTCTGGAAACACCATATATTTT. Translation gives CASSYHGNSGNTIYF. The chain uses TRBV6-5 and TRBJ1-3; D ambiguous. The CDR3 is made up of 15 amino acids. Looked up from germline, CDR1 is MNHEY and CDR2 is SVGAGI. Trimming stripped 2 bases from V and 0 bases from J, with 8 bases between.

This clone was detected only once. The rearrangement links TRBV7-7 to TRBJ2-5; 7 bases are a match to TRBD1. The length of the CDR3 is 14 residues. CDR1 and CDR2 from the germline V gene are SSHAT and FNYEAQ (reference sequence). The trim removed 1 base at V and 5 bases at J, leaving 4 bases unmatched. CDR3 in DNA: TGTGCCAGCAGCTTAGACAGGGGTCGGGAGACCCAGTACTTC. Translated, it gives CASSLDRGRETQYF. Combining the CDR3 with reference TRBV7-7 and TRBJ2-5 gives the whole variable domain GAGVSQSPRYKVTKRGQDVTLRCDPISSHATLYWYQQALGQGPEFLTYFNYEAQPDKSGLPSDRFSAERPEGSISTLTIQRTEQRDSAMYRCASSLDRGRETQYFGPGTRLLVL.

This clone was seen only once. This sequence joins TRBV11-2 and TRBJ2-3, with D perhaps matching TRBD1 (6 bases). The CDR3 covers 13 residues. Looked up from germline, CDR1 is SGHAT and CDR2 is FQNNGV. V was trimmed by 3 bases and J by 6 bases, leaving 10 bases between them. The CDR3 loop reads CASSFAQGDTQYF. The CDR3 DNA reads TGTGCCAGCAGCTTTGCTCAGGGGGATACGCAGTATTTT.

V usage is TRBV10-3 and J usage is TRBJ2-7, with 8 bases that match TRBD2. Germline CDR1 reads ENHRY; CDR2 reads SYGVKD. V dropped 1 base and J dropped 3; count of bases not matched to a gene: 8. The CDR3 consists of 16 residues. The CDR3 sequence: CAISEWGLGGHYEQYF. CDR3 DNA: TGTGCCATCAGTGAGTGGGGACTAGGGGGTCACTACGAGCAGTACTTC.

The V gene is TRBV28, the J gene TRBJ1-5, with TRBD1 identical over 7 bases. Germline trimming cut 0 bases from V and 11 bases from J; bases unmatched to any gene: 1. CDR3 length equals 12 residues. Germline CDR1 is MDHEN and CDR2 is SYDVKM. The CDR3 loop is CASSLWTGSQHF. CDR3 in DNA: TGTGCCAGCAGTTTATGGACAGGGTCCCAGCATTTT.

Many counts were recorded for this clone. This chain connects TRBV30 to TRBJ2-2; D possibly corresponds to TRBD1 (7 bases). The ends were cut back, 5 bases at V and 6 bases at J, with 16 bases in the middle. This CDR3 is built from 14 residues. Germline-derived CDR1 and CDR2 are GTSNPN and SVGIG (reference sequence). Here the CDR3 reads CAWAGQLDAGELFF. In DNA, the CDR3 is TGTGCCTGGGCGGGACAGCTTGACGCCGGGGAGCTGTTTTTT.

Of note for this clone: This likely reflects a read error, since a far larger clone is one base away. The sample carries other DNA sequences with the same CDR3. CDR3 protein: CASSYGGGIHNSPLHF. CDR3 DNA sequence: TGTGCCAGCAGTTACGGTGGTGGGATCCATAATTCACCCCTCCACTTT. This rearrangement joins TRBV6-5 to TRBJ1-6; D unclear. Germline CDR1 is MNHEY and CDR2 is SVGAGI. The CDR3 has 16 residues. Trimming removed 2 bases from V and 5 bases from J, with 13 bases in between.

With respect to this clone: A far larger clone lies a single base away; this is likely a read error. The chain combines TRBV30 with TRBJ1-2, with 8 bases fitting TRBD1. After removal of 3 bases from V and 1 base from J, the junction contained 4 bases not matched to a gene. Germline V gives CDR1 GTSNPN, CDR2 SVGIG (reference sequence). This CDR3 is 14 amino acids long. The CDR3 nucleotides read TGTGCCTGGAGATGGGACAGGAGTAACTATGGCTACACCTTC. Translation gives CAWRWDRSNYGYTF.